This is a list of T cell receptor beta chains from one sample in a study of CD8 T cells in Susac syndrome. TCRdb analysed the immunoSEQ multiplex PCR reads with MiXCR anew, one entry per CDR3 protein. The data show about 240,000 distinct CDR3 sequences, with approximately 95% seen just once and 0.1% held by the top ten. The sample comprised CD4+ T cells from PBMCs. The origin of the receptors is a human donor with Susac syndrome. CDR3s include the opening cysteine and the closing phenylalanine or tryptophan. D genes are given only for firm matches. Clone size appears in some rows only: once, few, many, or a class for an expanded clone.

NA,NA,TRBV5-4,TRBJ1-1,TGTGCCAGCAGCTCGGGTAGGCAGGGGAATACTGAAGCTTTCTTT,CASSSGRQGNTEAFF
NA,NA,TRBV29-1,TRBJ2-1,TGCAGCGTGGCGGGACGCAGTAGGGGCAATGAGCAGTTCTTC,CSVAGRSRGNEQFF
NA,NA,TRBV9,TRBJ2-1,TGTGCCAGCAGCGCAACTATCCTTGGCGGGACGAGCTCCTACAATGAGCAGTTCTTC,CASSATILGGTSSYNEQFF
NA,TRBD1,TRBV7-9,TRBJ2-3,TGTGCCAGCAGCTCCGACAGGGGACGGGTCGGGGATACGCAGTATTTT,CASSSDRGRVGDTQYF
NA,NA,TRBV18,TRBJ2-4,TGTGCCAGCTCACCGTTCCAGATAAACATTCAGTACTTC,CASSPFQINIQYF
NA,NA,TRBV19,TRBJ2-4,TGTGCCAGTACCCTCGTGGGGGACGCCGTAAACATTCAGTACTTC,CASTLVGDAVNIQYF
NA,NA,TRBV5-1,TRBJ2-5,TGCGCCAGCAGCTCCCTTGGTGGACCCCGAGAGGAGACCCAGTACTTC,CASSSLGGPREETQYF
NA,TRBD2,TRBV29-1,TRBJ2-3,TGCAGCGCCTTTCCGAGGGTAGCGGGAACTTCAGATACGCAGTATTTT,CSAFPRVAGTSDTQYF
NA,NA,TRBV18,TRBJ2-1,TGTGCCAGCTCAGCGCGGTTTTCTAATGAGCAGTTCTTC,CASSARFSNEQFF
NA,NA,TRBV29-1,TRBJ2-5,TGCAGCGTTGAGACAAGTTGGCCTGTTGGGACCCAGTACTTC,CSVETSWPVGTQYF
once,TRBD1,TRBV15,TRBJ1-1,TGTGCCACCAGCAGAGTCCTTACCCAGGGGGTGGGCACTGAAGCTTTCTTT,CATSRVLTQGVGTEAFF
NA,NA,TRBV7-6,TRBJ2-2,TGTGCCAGCAGCTCCCTTCTTAGCGACGGGGAGCTGTTTTTT,CASSSLLSDGELFF
NA,TRBD2,TRBV28,TRBJ2-7,TGTGCCAGCAGCTCGGGACTAGCGGGAATCGACGAGCAGTACTTC,CASSSGLAGIDEQYF
NA,NA,TRBV27,TRBJ2-2,TGTGCCAGCAGTTTTGGACAGACCACCGGGGAGCTGTTTTTT,CASSFGQTTGELFF
NA,NA,TRBV6-6,TRBJ1-1,TGTGCCAGCAGTTACGTCATAGGAAGGAGTGAAGCTTTCTTT,CASSYVIGRSEAFF
NA,NA,TRBV12-3/TRBV12-4,TRBJ2-7,TGTGCCAGTACCGGGGGCGGGAGCTCCTACGAGCAGTACTTC,CASTGGGSSYEQYF
NA,NA,TRBV29-1,TRBJ2-6,TGCAGCGTTGACGTAACCGGGGCCAACGTCCTGACTTTC,CSVDVTGANVLTF
once,NA,TRBV20-1,TRBJ2-5,TGCAGTGCTAGTCGTACGGGTCAAGAGACCCAGTACTTC,CSASRTGQETQYF
NA,NA,TRBV2,TRBJ1-2,TGTGCCAGCAGTGAAGTCAGGGCCTATGGCTACACCTTC,CASSEVRAYGYTF
NA,NA,TRBV29-1,TRBJ2-5,TGCAGCGTTGGTTCAGGGGCCCCAGAGACCCAGTACTTC,CSVGSGAPETQYF
NA,TRBD2,TRBV20-1,TRBJ2-7,TGCAGTGCTATAGTAGCGGGAGGGTCCCTCTCCGAGCAGTACTTC,CSAIVAGGSLSEQYF
NA,NA,TRBV29-1,TRBJ1-1,TGCAGCGCAAATAAGCAGGGGATACGGAACACTGAAGCTTTCTTT,CSANKQGIRNTEAFF
NA,NA,TRBV20-1,TRBJ2-3,TGCAGTGCTAGATCCTCTGGAGGCGATACGCAGTATTTT,CSARSSGGDTQYF
once,NA,TRBV29-1,TRBJ1-2,TGCAGCGTTGAACAGGTTGGGCAGAGCTATGGCTACACCTTC,CSVEQVGQSYGYTF
NA,NA,TRBV20-1,TRBJ2-7,TGCAGTGCTATGCGGGATTCCTACGAGCAGTACTTC,CSAMRDSYEQYF
NA,TRBD2,TRBV4-1,TRBJ2-3,TGCGCCAGCAGCCAAGATGGGTACAGCGGGGCCAGCACAGATACGCAGTATTTT,CASSQDGYSGASTDTQYF
NA,NA,TRBV30,TRBJ1-2,TGTGCCTGGAGGACGGAGGTGCTGCCTAACTATGGCTACACCTTC,CAWRTEVLPNYGYTF
NA,NA,TRBV15,TRBJ1-5,TGTGCCACCTCCAATAGCAATCAGCCCCAGCATTTT,CATSNSNQPQHF
few,NA,TRBV29-1,TRBJ2-7,TGCAGCGTTGCAGGGTTTACTTACGAGCAGTACTTC,CSVAGFTYEQYF
few,NA,TRBV7-2,TRBJ2-7,TGTGCCAGCAGCCGACTCGGATTAGCCCACGAGCAGTACTTC,CASSRLGLAHEQYF
NA,NA,TRBV9,TRBJ2-5,TGTGCCAGCAGCGTGGAACCGCGGGAGACCCAGTACTTC,CASSVEPRETQYF
NA,TRBD2,TRBV4-1,TRBJ2-2,TGCGCCAGCAGCCAACAACCGCGGGGGTGGGGCACCGGGGAGCTGTTTTTT,CASSQQPRGWGTGELFF
NA,NA,TRBV10-3,TRBJ1-1,TGTGCCATCAGTGGGGCGGCTGAAGCTTTCTTT,CAISGAAEAFF
NA,TRBD1,TRBV29-1,TRBJ2-6,TGCAGCGCATCGGGACAGGGGACTCCTGGGGCCAACGTCCTGACTTTC,CSASGQGTPGANVLTF
NA,TRBD2,TRBV29-1,TRBJ2-2,TGCAGCGTCCAAACTAGCGGGGCGAACACCGGGGAGCTGTTTTTT,CSVQTSGANTGELFF
NA,TRBD2,TRBV7-9,TRBJ2-3,TGTGCCAGCAGCTTACGACTAGCCACTTCGGATACGCAGTATTTT,CASSLRLATSDTQYF
NA,NA,TRBV19,TRBJ2-7,TGTGCCAGTAGAGGTGAAAGGCAGCCCCACTCCTACGAGCAGTACTTC,CASRGERQPHSYEQYF
few,NA,TRBV12-3/TRBV12-4,TRBJ1-5,TGTGCCAGCAGTTCCAGGGGTCCCAATCAGCCCCAGCATTTT,CASSSRGPNQPQHF
NA,TRBD1,TRBV20-1,TRBJ2-3,TGCAGTGCTAGGCGTCAGGGGGGCACAGATACGCAGTATTTT,CSARRQGGTDTQYF